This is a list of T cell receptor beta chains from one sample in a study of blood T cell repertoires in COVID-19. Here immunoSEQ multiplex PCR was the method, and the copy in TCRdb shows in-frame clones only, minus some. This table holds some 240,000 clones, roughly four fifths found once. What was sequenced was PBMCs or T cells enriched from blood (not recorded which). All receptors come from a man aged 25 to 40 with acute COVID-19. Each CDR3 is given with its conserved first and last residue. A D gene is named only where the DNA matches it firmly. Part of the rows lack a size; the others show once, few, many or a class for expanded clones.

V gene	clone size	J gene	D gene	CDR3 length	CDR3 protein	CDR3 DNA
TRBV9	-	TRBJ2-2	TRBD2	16	CASSVLAGGLTGELFF	TGTGCCAGCAGCGTACTAGCGGGGGGGCTCACCGGGGAGCTGTTTTTT
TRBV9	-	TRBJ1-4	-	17	CASSGTYGAATNEKLFF	TGTGCCAGCAGCGGCACATATGGGGCCGCAACTAATGAAAAACTGTTTTTT
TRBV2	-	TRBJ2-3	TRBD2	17	CASSDPGLAGGTDTQYF	TGTGCCAGCAGTGACCCGGGACTAGCGGGGGGTACAGATACGCAGTATTTT
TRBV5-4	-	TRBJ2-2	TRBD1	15	CASSSVGQYTGELFF	TGTGCCAGCAGCTCCGTGGGACAGTACACCGGGGAGCTGTTTTTT
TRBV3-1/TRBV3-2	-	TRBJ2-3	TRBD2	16	CASSHTTSGSTDTQYF	TGTGCCAGCAGCCATACCACTAGCGGTAGCACAGATACGCAGTATTTT
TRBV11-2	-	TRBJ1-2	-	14	CASSLGVGDYGYTF	TGTGCCAGCAGCTTAGGGGTCGGGGACTATGGCTACACCTTC
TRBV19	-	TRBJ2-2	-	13	CASRTPLLGELFF	TGTGCCAGTCGGACTCCCCTGCTGGGGGAGCTGTTTTTT
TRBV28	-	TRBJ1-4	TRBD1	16	CASRPLGTGGDSNLFF	TGTGCCAGCAGGCCACTCGGAACAGGGGGCGACTCAAATCTGTTTTTT
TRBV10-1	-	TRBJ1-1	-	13	CASNDRKNTEAFF	TGCGCCAGCAACGACAGAAAGAACACTGAAGCTTTCTTT
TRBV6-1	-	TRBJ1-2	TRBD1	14	CASSEKGQYYGYTF	TGTGCCAGCAGTGAAAAGGGACAGTACTATGGCTACACCTTC
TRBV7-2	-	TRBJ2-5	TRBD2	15	CASSFPSGYQETQYF	TGTGCCAGCAGCTTTCCTAGCGGGTACCAAGAGACCCAGTACTTC
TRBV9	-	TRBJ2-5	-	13	CASSGGLQETQYF	TGTGCCAGCAGCGGGGGGCTCCAAGAGACCCAGTACTTC
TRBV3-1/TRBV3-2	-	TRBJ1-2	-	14	CASSQDTTAYGYTF	TGTGCCAGCAGCCAAGATACCACAGCCTATGGCTACACCTTC
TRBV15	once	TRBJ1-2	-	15	CATSRDTGPGGGYTF	TGTGCCACCAGCAGAGATACGGGGCCGGGGGGTGGCTACACCTTC
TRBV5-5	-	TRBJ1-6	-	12	CASSLVNSPLHF	TGTGCCAGCAGCTTGGTAAATTCACCCCTCCACTTT
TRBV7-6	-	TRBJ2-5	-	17	CASSLGAGGGPRETQYF	TGTGCCAGCAGCTTAGGAGCGGGTGGCGGTCCCCGGGAGACCCAGTACTTC
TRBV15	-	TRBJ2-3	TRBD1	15	CATSRSGGAKDTQYF	TGTGCCACCAGCAGGTCAGGGGGCGCAAAAGATACGCAGTATTTT
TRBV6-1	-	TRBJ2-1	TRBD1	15	CASSDRDRPYNEQFF	TGTGCCAGCAGTGACCGGGACAGGCCTTACAATGAGCAGTTCTTC
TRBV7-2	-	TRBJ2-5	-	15	CASSLGSGATETQYF	TGTGCCAGCAGCTTAGGATCAGGGGCAACAGAGACCCAGTACTTC
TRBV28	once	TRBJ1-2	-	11	CASRRTFGYTF	TGTGCCAGCAGAAGGACATTTGGCTACACCTTC
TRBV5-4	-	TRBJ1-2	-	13	CASSLGSGSGYTF	TGTGCCAGCAGCTTGGGTTCGGGTTCCGGCTACACCTTC
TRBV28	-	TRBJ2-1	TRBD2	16	CASSLFFASGSNEQFF	TGTGCCAGCAGTTTATTTTTCGCAAGCGGGAGCAATGAGCAGTTCTTC
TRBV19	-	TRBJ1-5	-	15	CASRTTGNSNQPQHF	TGTGCCAGTAGAACGACAGGTAATAGCAATCAGCCCCAGCATTTT
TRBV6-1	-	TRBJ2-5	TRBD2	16	CASSGTRDSVLETQYF	TGTGCCAGCAGTGGGACTAGGGATAGTGTTTTGGAGACCCAGTACTTC
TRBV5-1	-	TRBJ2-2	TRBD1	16	CASSLDGQGAAGELFF	TGCGCCAGCAGCTTGGACGGACAGGGGGCTGCCGGGGAGCTGTTTTTT
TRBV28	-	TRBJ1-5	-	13	CASSEGGVQPQHF	TGTGCCAGCAGCGAGGGAGGGGTTCAGCCCCAGCATTTT
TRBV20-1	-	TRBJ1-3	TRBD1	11	CSACRGDTIYF	TGCAGTGCTTGCAGGGGGGACACCATATATTTT
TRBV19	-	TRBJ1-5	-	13	CASSTLVRQPQHF	TGTGCCAGTAGTACCCTCGTCCGGCAGCCCCAGCATTTT
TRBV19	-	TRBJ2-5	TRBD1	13	CASSDRDQETQYF	TGTGCCAGTAGTGACAGGGATCAAGAGACCCAGTACTTC
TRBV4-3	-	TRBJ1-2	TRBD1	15	CASSRGVDREAGYTF	TGCGCCAGCAGCCGCGGAGTCGACAGGGAGGCTGGCTACACCTTC
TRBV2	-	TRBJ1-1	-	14	CASTTVGSNTEAFF	TGTGCCAGCACTACCGTTGGTTCGAACACTGAAGCTTTCTTT
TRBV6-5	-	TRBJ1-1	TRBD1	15	CASASPGTGGAEAFF	TGTGCCAGCGCGTCCCCGGGGACAGGAGGGGCTGAAGCTTTCTTT
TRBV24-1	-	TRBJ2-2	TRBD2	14	CATASGSNTGELFF	TGTGCCACCGCTAGCGGGAGTAACACCGGGGAGCTGTTTTTT
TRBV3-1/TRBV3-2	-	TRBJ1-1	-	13	CASQTGQNTEAFF	TGTGCCAGCCAGACAGGACAGAACACTGAAGCTTTCTTT
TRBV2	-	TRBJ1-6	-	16	CASSYTTRDSHSPLHF	TGTGCCAGCAGCTATACTACCCGGGACTCTCATTCACCCCTCCACTTT
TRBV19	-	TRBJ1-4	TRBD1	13	CASSTTGPEKLFF	TGTGCCAGTAGTACGACAGGGCCTGAAAAACTGTTTTTT
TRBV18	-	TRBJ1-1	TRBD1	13	CASSPGQVSEAFF	TGTGCCAGCTCACCCGGACAGGTTTCTGAAGCTTTCTTT
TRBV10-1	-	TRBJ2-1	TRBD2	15	CASSESSGNYNEQFF	TGCGCCAGCAGTGAGTCTAGCGGGAACTACAATGAGCAGTTCTTC
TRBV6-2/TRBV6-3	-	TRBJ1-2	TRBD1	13	CASSQDRQDGYTF	TGTGCCAGCAGTCAGGACAGGCAAGATGGCTACACCTTC
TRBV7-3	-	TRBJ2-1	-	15	CASSRDGGYTAEQFF	TGTGCCAGCAGCCGGGATGGGGGGTACACGGCTGAGCAGTTCTTC
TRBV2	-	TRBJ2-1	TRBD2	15	CASREASGVAREQFF	TGTGCCAGCCGTGAGGCCAGCGGGGTAGCCCGGGAGCAGTTCTTC
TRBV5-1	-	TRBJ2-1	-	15	CASSLRTETYNEQFF	TGCGCCAGCAGCCTCAGGACTGAGACCTACAATGAGCAGTTCTTC
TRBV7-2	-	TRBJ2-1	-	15	CASSLLLGGDNEQFF	TGTGCCAGCAGTCTACTGCTTGGAGGAGACAATGAGCAGTTCTTC